The 20 T cell receptor beta chains listed next were all sequenced from one sample in a study of cytomegalovirus exposure and HLA in healthy donors. Only in-frame clones appear in the TCRdb table, and some are missing; sequencing was by immunoSEQ multiplex PCR. The table shows hundreds of thousands of clones, with approximately 90% occurring only once. The sequenced material came from PBMCs. These receptors all stem from a woman between 18 and 29 years old in good health and CMV-seronegative.

V and J are TRBV30 and TRBJ1-2, with D possibly matching TRBD1 (5 bases). Deletions cut 1 base from V and 6 bases from J, with 15 bases between. The germline gives CDR1 GTSNPN, CDR2 SVGIG (reference sequence). This CDR3 has 14 residues. CDR3 sequence reads: CAWSGVSGGDGYTF. In nucleotides, the CDR3 is TGTGCCTGGAGTGGAGTGTCGGGGGGGGATGGCTACACCTTC.

This chain uses TRBV4-1 with TRBJ2-7; D is possibly TRBD2 (6 bases). CDR3 length: 13 residues. CDR1 and CDR2 from the germline V gene are MGHRA and YSYEKL. V was shortened by 1 base and J by 5 bases, with 9 bases between the two germline ends. In DNA, the CDR3 is TGCGCCAGCAGCCAAGTGGGAGGAAACGAGCAGTACTTC. Translating gives CASSQVGGNEQYF.

This chain uses TRBV5-6 with TRBJ1-1; D may be TRBD1 (6 bases). The germline CDR1 and CDR2 sequences are SGHDT and YYEEEE. Trimming stripped 4 bases from V and 5 bases from J, with 27 bases between. This CDR3 is 18 amino acids long. CDR3 loop: CASSTYSPGWTVRTEAFF. The DNA of the CDR3 is TGTGCCAGCAGCACCTATAGCCCGGGCTGGACAGTAAGAACTGAAGCTTTCTTT.

The chain employs TRBV6-1 and TRBJ1-5, with D maybe TRBD1 (5 bases). There are 15 residues in the CDR3. Per germline, CDR1 MNHNS and CDR2 SASEGT. Trimming pared 6 bases from V and 3 bases from J, leaving 15 bases between. The CDR3, as DNA: TGTGCCAGCAGCCACGCCCAGGGAAACAATCAGCCCCAGCATTTT. Its translation is CASSHAQGNNQPQHF.

The V call is TRBV2, the J call TRBJ2-7; D perhaps matches TRBD2 (6 bases). Per germline, CDR1 SNHLY and CDR2 FYNNEI. The CDR3 runs 13 residues. Trimming took 7 bases from V and 6 from J, leaving 16 bases between them. CDR3 loop: CASNGREASEQYF. CDR3 sequence (DNA): TGTGCCAGCAACGGGAGAGAGGCTTCCGAGCAGTACTTC. Full variable domain (missing parts from reference TRBV2 and TRBJ2-7): EPEVTQTPSHQVTQMGQEVILRCVPISNHLYFYWYRQILGQKVEFLVSFYNNEISEKSEIFDDQFSVERPDGSNFTLKIRSTKLEDSAMYFCASNGREASEQYFGPGTRLTVT.

V is TRBV13 and J is TRBJ2-3; TRBD2 might be the D (6 bases). CDR3 length: 18 residues. Per germline, CDR1 PRHDT and CDR2 FYEKMQ (reference sequence). V was clipped by 1 base and J by 1 base, with 18 bases between them. Here the CDR3 reads CASSLDHAEGPGTDTQYF. The CDR3, as DNA: TGTGCCAGCAGCTTAGATCACGCGGAGGGGCCTGGCACAGATACGCAGTATTTT.

V is TRBV2 and J is TRBJ1-3; no clear D gene. Germline V gene data show CDR1 as SNHLY and CDR2 as FYNNEI. CDR3 length: 14 amino acids. V was shortened by 8 bases and J by 0 bases, with 11 bases between the two germline ends. The CDR3 here is CASLDFSSGNTIYF. The CDR3 bases are TGTGCCAGCTTAGACTTTAGCTCTGGAAACACCATATATTTT.

This chain joins TRBV9 and TRBJ2-1; 9 bases align to TRBD2. CDR1 is SGDLS and CDR2 is YYNGEE in the germline V gene. Trimming cost V 0 bases and J 0 bases; bases outside gene matches: 13. The CDR3 is 20 amino acids. The CDR3 DNA reads as TGTGCCAGCAGCGTAGGAGCTAGCGGGATAAATGGGCCCTCCTACAATGAGCAGTTCTTC. It translates to CASSVGASGINGPSYNEQFF.

J is TRBJ2-7 and V is TRBV9, with 10 bases matching TRBD2. The CDR3 runs 18 residues. The trim removed 4 bases at V and 4 bases at J, leaving 17 bases unmatched. Germline CDR1 and CDR2: SGDLS and YYNGEE. The CDR3 region is CASSPRPHKREGPYEQYF. DNA for the CDR3: TGTGCCAGCAGCCCCAGACCCCACAAGCGGGAGGGCCCATACGAGCAGTACTTC.

The V call is TRBV9, the J call TRBJ1-4; TRBD1 is a possible D gene (6 bases). V was shortened by 0 bases and J by 10 bases, with 7 bases between the two germline ends. This CDR3 region has 12 residues. Per the germline V gene, CDR1 is SGDLS and CDR2 is YYNGEE. The CDR3 loop is CASSVGGGKLFF. The CDR3 bases are TGTGCCAGCAGCGTAGGAGGGGGAAAACTGTTTTTT.

About this clone: Additional DNA sequences in this sample encode the identical CDR3. This chain uses TRBV5-6 with TRBJ2-1, with 8 bases fitting TRBD2. Germline CDR1 SGHDT, CDR2 YYEEEE. This CDR3 has 15 amino acids. Trimming at V came to 0 bases and at J to 3 bases, leaving 2 bases not matched to a gene. CDR3 region: CASSLALAGYNEQFF. The CDR3 DNA follows: TGTGCCAGCAGCTTGGCTCTAGCGGGCTACAATGAGCAGTTCTTC.

CDR3 DNA sequence: TGTGCCAGTAGGTCTGCTAGCGCAAATACGCAGTATTTT. It translates to CASRSASANTQYF. The rearrangement uses TRBV19 and TRBJ2-3; D possibly corresponds to TRBD2 (6 bases). Trimming left V 6 bases short and J 7 bases short, with 14 bases between. The CDR3 covers 13 residues. Germline CDR1 LNHDA, CDR2 SQIVND (reference sequence).

In nucleotides, the CDR3 is TGCGCCAGCAGAAAGGAGCTCGGGAACACCGGGGAGCTGTTTTTT. Encoded protein: CASRKELGNTGELFF. The chain joins TRBV4-3 to TRBJ2-2; no clear D gene. The CDR3 consists of 15 residues. CDR1 and CDR2 from the germline V gene are LGHNA and YSLEER. Trimming pared 6 bases from V and 1 base from J, leaving 12 bases between.

V gene TRBV11-2 combines with J gene TRBJ2-1, with 8 bases that match TRBD2. Germline loops: CDR1 SGHAT, CDR2 FQNNGV. The V gene end was trimmed by 5 bases and the J gene end by 2 bases; junction bases not matched to a gene: 8. CDR3 size: 16 residues. Written as DNA, the CDR3 is TGTGCCAGCAGCCCTCCGGGACTAGTTACCTACAATGAGCAGTTCTTC. It encodes CASSPPGLVTYNEQFF.

This clone has only a few counts. The chain combines TRBV5-5 with TRBJ2-2; 9 nucleotides agree with TRBD1. V gave up 2 bases and J gave up 6 bases; unmatched junction bases: 2. CDR1 and CDR2 (germline): SGHKS, YYEKEE (reference sequence). The CDR3 runs to 14 residues. The DNA for the CDR3 is TGTGCCAGCAGCTTAGGGACAGGGTCCGGGGAGCTGTTTTTT. It yields the protein CASSLGTGSGELFF.

The V and J genes are TRBV13 and TRBJ2-5, with 14 nucleotides matching TRBD2. Germline CDR1 reads PRHDT; CDR2 reads FYEKMQ (reference sequence). The CDR3 sequence is 19 residues long. J gave up 5 bases and V 1 base, and 12 bases lay outside the gene matches. In DNA form, the CDR3 reads TGTGCCAGCAGCTTAGATCGTCGACTAGCGGGAGGGATAAGGGAGACCCAGTACTTC. This sequence encodes CASSLDRRLAGGIRETQYF. The full variable domain, completed using reference TRBV13 and TRBJ2-5, is AAGVIQSPRHLIKEKRETATLKCYPIPRHDTVYWYQQGPGQDPQFLISFYEKMQSDKGSIPDRFSAQQFSDYHSELNMSSLELGDSALYFCASSLDRRLAGGIRETQYFGPGTRLLVL.

The chain employs TRBV4-1 and TRBJ2-1; D is undetermined. The germline CDR1 and CDR2 sequences are MGHRA and YSYEKL. The CDR3 sequence is 15 residues long. With 2 bases removed from V and 8 bases from J, the gap between germline ends came to 16 bases. This CDR3 is CASSQHARSRDEQFF. In nucleotides, the CDR3 is TGCGCCAGCAGCCAACATGCACGGTCCCGCGATGAGCAGTTCTTC.

The chain carries TRBV5-4 and TRBJ2-7; 9 bases are shared with TRBD2. The CDR3 has 14 amino acids. Losses at the gene ends were 3 bases for V and 10 bases for J; bases not matched to a gene: 11. Germline V gene data show CDR1 as SGHNT and CDR2 as YYREEE (reference sequence). CDR3 loop: CASSSPGTSLSQYF. CDR3 nucleotides: TGTGCCAGCAGCTCACCCGGGACTAGCCTATCTCAGTACTTC.

This clone was observed a handful of times. The V call is TRBV10-1, the J call TRBJ2-7; tentatively, D is TRBD2 (6 bases). Germline assignment: CDR1 WNHNN and CDR2 SYGVQD (reference sequence). The ends were cut back, 2 bases at V and 2 bases at J, with 13 bases in the middle. The CDR3 is 15 residues long. The CDR3 DNA reads as TGCGCCAGCAGTGAGCGGCGGGGAACTCCCTACGAGCAGTACTTC. Translated: CASSERRGTPYEQYF.

V usage is TRBV18 and J usage is TRBJ1-4; a possible D gene is TRBD1 (6 bases). Germline assignment: CDR1 KGHSH and CDR2 LQKENI. Trimming removed 3 bases at V and 7 bases at J, with 9 bases between. The CDR3 is made up of 13 amino acids. The CDR3 protein is CASSPGTSEKLFF. Here the CDR3 DNA reads TGTGCCAGCTCACCCGGGACATCTGAAAAACTGTTTTTT.